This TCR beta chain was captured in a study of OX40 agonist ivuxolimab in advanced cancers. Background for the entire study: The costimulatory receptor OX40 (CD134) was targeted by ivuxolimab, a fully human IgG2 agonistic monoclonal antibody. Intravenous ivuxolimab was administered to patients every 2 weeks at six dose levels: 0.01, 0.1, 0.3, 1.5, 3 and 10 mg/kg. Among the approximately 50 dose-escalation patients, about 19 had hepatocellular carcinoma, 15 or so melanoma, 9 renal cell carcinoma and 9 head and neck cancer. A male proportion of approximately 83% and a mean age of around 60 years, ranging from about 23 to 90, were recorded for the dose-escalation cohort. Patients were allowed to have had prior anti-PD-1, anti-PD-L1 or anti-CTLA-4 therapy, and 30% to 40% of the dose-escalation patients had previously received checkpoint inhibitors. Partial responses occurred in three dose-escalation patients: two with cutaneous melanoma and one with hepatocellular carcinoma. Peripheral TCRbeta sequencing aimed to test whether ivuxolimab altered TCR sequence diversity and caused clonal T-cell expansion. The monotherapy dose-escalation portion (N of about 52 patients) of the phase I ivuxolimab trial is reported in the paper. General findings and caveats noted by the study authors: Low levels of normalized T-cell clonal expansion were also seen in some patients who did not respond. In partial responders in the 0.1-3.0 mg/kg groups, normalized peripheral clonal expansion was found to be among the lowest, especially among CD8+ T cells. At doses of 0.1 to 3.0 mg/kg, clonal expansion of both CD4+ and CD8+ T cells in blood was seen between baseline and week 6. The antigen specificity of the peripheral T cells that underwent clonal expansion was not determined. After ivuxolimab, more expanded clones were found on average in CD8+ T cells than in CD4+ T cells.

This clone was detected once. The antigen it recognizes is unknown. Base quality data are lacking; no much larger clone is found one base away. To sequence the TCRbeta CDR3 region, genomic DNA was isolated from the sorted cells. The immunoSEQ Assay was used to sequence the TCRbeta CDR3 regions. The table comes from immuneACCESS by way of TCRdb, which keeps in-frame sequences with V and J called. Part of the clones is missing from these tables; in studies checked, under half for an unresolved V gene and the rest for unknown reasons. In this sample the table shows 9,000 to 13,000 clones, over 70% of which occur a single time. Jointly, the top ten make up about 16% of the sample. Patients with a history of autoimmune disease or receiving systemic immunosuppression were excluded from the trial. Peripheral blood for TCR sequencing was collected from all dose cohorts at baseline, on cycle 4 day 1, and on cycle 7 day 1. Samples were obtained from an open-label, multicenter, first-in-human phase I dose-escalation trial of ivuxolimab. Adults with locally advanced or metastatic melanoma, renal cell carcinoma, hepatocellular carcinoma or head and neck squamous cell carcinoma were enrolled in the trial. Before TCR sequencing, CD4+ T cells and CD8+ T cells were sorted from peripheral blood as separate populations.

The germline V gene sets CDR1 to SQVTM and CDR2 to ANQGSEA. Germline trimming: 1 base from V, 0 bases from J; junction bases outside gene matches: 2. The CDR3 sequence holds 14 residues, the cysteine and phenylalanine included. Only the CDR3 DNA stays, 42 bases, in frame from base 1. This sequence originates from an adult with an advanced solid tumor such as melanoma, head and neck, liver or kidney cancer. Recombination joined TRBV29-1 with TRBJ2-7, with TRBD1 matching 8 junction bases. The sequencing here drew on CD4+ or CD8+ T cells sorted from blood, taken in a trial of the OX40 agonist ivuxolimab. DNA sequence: TGCAGCGTTGAAGGGACAGGGAGCTCCTACGAGCAGTACTTC. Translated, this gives CSVEGTGSSYEQYF.